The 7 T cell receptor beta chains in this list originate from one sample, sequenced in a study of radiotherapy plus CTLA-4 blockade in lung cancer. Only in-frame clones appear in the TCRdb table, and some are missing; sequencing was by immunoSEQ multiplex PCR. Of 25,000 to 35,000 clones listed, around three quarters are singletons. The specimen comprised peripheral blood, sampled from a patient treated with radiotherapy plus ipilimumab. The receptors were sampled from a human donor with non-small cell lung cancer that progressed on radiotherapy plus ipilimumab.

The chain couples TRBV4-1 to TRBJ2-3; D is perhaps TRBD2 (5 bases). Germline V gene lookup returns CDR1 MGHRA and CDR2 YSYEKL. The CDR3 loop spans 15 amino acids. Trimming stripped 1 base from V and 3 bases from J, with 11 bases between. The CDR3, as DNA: TGCGCCAGCAGCCAAGGATGGGGAGCGACAGATACGCAGTATTTT. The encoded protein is CASSQGWGATDTQYF.

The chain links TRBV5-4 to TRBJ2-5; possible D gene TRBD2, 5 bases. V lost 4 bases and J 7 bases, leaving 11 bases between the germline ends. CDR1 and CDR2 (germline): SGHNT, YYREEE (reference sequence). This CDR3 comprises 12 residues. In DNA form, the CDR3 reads TGTGCCAGCAGCGACGGGGTCGGGACCCAGTACTTC. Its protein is CASSDGVGTQYF.

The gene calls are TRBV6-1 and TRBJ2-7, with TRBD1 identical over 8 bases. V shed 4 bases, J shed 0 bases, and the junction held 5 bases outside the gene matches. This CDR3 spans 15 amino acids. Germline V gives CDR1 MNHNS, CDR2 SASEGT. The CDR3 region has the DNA TGTGCCAGCAGTGCCGGCAGGGGGCCCTCCTACGAGCAGTACTTC. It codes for CASSAGRGPSYEQYF.

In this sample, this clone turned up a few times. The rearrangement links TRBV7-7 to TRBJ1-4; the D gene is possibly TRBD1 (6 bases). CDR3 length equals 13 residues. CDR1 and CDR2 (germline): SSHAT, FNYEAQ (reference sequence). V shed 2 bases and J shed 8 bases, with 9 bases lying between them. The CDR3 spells CASSLIQGEKLFF. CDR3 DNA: TGTGCCAGCAGCTTAATCCAGGGGGAAAAACTGTTTTTT.

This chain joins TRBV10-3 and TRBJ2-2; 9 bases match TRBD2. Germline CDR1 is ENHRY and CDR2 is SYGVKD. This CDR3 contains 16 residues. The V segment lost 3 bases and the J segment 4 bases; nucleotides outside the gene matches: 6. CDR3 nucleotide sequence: TGTGCCATCAGTGAACCGGGACTAGCACTCACCGGGGAGCTGTTTTTT. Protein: CAISEPGLALTGELFF.

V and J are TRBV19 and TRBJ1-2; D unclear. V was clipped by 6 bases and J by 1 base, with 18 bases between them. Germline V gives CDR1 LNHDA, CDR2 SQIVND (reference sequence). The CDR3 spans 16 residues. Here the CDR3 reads CASSPLALDINYGYTF. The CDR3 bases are TGTGCCAGTAGCCCGCTTGCCCTGGATATTAACTATGGCTACACCTTC.

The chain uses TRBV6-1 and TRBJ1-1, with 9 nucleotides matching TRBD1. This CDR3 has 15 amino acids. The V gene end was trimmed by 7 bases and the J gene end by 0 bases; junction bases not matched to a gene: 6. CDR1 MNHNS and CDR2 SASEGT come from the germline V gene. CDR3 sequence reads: CASILTGGLNTEAFF. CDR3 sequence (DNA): TGTGCCAGCATTTTAACAGGGGGCCTGAACACTGAAGCTTTCTTT.